This T cell receptor (beta chain) stems from a study of cytomegalovirus exposure and HLA in healthy donors. Overall study findings and caveats: In a later analysis, first-cohort TCR clusters were found to tend to co-occur in the 100 to 150 validation repertoires. Testing in vitro showed a few CMV-associated chains specific for CMV antigens. It was reported that the classifier diagnosed cytomegalovirus status with high specificity and sensitivity in both the original and validation cohorts.

On this clone itself: The antigen is undetermined.

Libraries were prepared by immunoSEQ multiplex PCR; TCRdb keeps only in-frame clonotypes and omits some of them. Among over 200,000 clones, 85% to 90% were seen once, and the ten largest hold 2.9%. The germline CDR1 and CDR2 sequences are SGDLS and YYNGEE. This CDR3 comprises 15 residues. V lost 0 bases and J lost 2; bases outside the gene matches: 3. Separate from the approximately 650-subject first cohort, the roughly 120-subject validation cohort was the one that the donors belonged to. This TCR came from a woman between 18 and 30 years old in good health and CMV-seronegative. The chain uses TRBV9 and TRBJ2-3; TRBD2 agrees at 7 bases. The sequenced material came from PBMCs. The DNA for the CDR3 is TGTGCCAGCAGCGTAGAAGAGCGGGACACAGATACGCAGTATTTT. Its protein is CASSVEERDTDTQYF.